The next 10 T cell receptor beta chains were all read from a single sample in a study of cytomegalovirus exposure and HLA in healthy donors. Primers included in the PCR were 60 Vbeta and 13 Jbeta primers. Sequencing used immunoSEQ multiplex PCR; TCRdb keeps in-frame clones, though not all of them. The sample has 140,000 to 150,000 clones; roughly 72% are singletons. The material sequenced was PBMCs. The receptor set was obtained from a man aged 35 to 55 in good health and CMV-seronegative.

This clone was seen just once. This chain links TRBV9 with TRBJ1-3; D may be TRBD1 (5 bases). The ends were cut back, 3 bases at V and 2 bases at J, with 9 bases in the middle. Germline CDR1 SGDLS, CDR2 YYNGEE. CDR3 length: 14 amino acids. CDR3 sequence: CASSEQVTGNTIYF. The CDR3 DNA follows: TGTGCCAGCAGCGAACAGGTTACTGGAAACACCATATATTTT. The full variable domain, its missing parts supplied by reference TRBV9 and TRBJ1-3, is DSGVTQTPKHLITATGQRVTLRCSPRSGDLSVYWYQQSLDQGLQFLIQYYNGEERAKGNILERFSAQQFPDLHSELNLSSLELGDSALYFCASSEQVTGNTIYFGEGSWLTVV.

The chain carries TRBV5-1 and TRBJ2-7; TRBD1 matches at 8 bases. Unmatched junction bases numbered 6, after V lost 4 bases and J lost 3 bases. Looked up from germline, CDR1 is SGHRS and CDR2 is YFSETQ. This CDR3 is built from 14 residues. The CDR3 DNA is TGCGCCAGCAGCACGATGACAGGGGTCTACGAGCAGTACTTC. Its protein product is CASSTMTGVYEQYF.

The rearrangement joins TRBV4-1 to TRBJ2-1, with a weak D call TRBD1 (6 bases). The CDR3 has 16 residues. Deletions cut 6 bases from V and 0 bases from J, with 15 bases between. Germline CDR1 MGHRA, CDR2 YSYEKL. The CDR3 spells CASSSYGTFSYNEQFF. The CDR3 region has the DNA TGCGCCAGCAGTTCCTACGGGACATTCTCCTACAATGAGCAGTTCTTC.

CDR3: CASSLGSTGGWYEQYF. The CDR3 DNA is TGTGCCAGCAGCTTGGGTTCAACAGGGGGGTGGTACGAGCAGTACTTC. The rearrangement uses TRBV5-4 and TRBJ2-7; 8 nucleotides agree with TRBD1. Germline values: CDR1 SGHNT, CDR2 YYREEE (reference sequence). Trimming removed 0 bases from V and 4 bases from J; junction bases left unmatched: 9. The CDR3 has 16 amino acids.

This chain uses TRBV4-3 with TRBJ1-2; TRBD1 might be the D (5 bases). The CDR3 runs 15 residues. Trimming stripped 0 bases from V and 3 bases from J, with 11 bases between. Germline V CDR1 and CDR2: LGHNA, YSLEER. The CDR3 reads CASSQDSGTYYGYTF. The CDR3 DNA sequence: TGCGCCAGCAGCCAAGATAGCGGGACGTACTATGGCTACACCTTC.

This clone was detected only once. The V call is TRBV6-6, the J call TRBJ1-4; TRBD1 agrees at 9 bases. Germline CDR1 reads MNHNY; CDR2 reads SVGAGI (reference sequence). Unmatched junction bases numbered 6, after V lost 8 bases and J lost 5 bases. The CDR3 covers 14 residues. Here the CDR3 reads CASDSGTGNEKLFF. DNA of the CDR3: TGTGCCAGCGATTCCGGGACAGGGAATGAAAAACTGTTTTTT.

This rearrangement joins TRBV4-1 to TRBJ2-7, with D tentatively TRBD2 (5 bases). CDR1 is MGHRA, CDR2 YSYEKL, per germline. Trimming stripped 4 bases from V and 2 bases from J, with 15 bases between. The length of the CDR3 is 15 residues. The CDR3 protein is CASSPRAAGAYEQYF. The CDR3 DNA reads as TGCGCCAGCAGCCCCCGGGCGGCCGGGGCCTACGAGCAGTACTTC.

This clone was detected a few times. The rearrangement links TRBV29-1 to TRBJ2-7, with 9 bases identical to TRBD2. Trimming at V came to 1 base and at J to 1 base, leaving 2 bases not matched to a gene. Germline CDR1 and CDR2: SQVTM and ANQGSEA. This CDR3 is built from 14 residues. The CDR3 DNA reads TGCAGCGTTGAAGGACTAGCGGAATCCTACGAGCAGTACTTC. Translating gives CSVEGLAESYEQYF.

This clone has more than one count but fewer than ten. The V call is TRBV21-1, the J call TRBJ2-5; TRBD1 is the table's D call and was not checked against the DNA. TRBV21-1 is a recognized pseudogene. The CDR3 loop spans 13 amino acids. The CDR3 spells CASSGQGSETQYF. As DNA, the CDR3 is TGTGCCAGCAGTGGACAGGGATCGGAGACCCAGTACTTC.

This clone has a handful of counts. The rearrangement uses TRBV12-5 and TRBJ2-7, with 8 bases matching TRBD1. Germline assignment: CDR1 LGHNT and CDR2 FRNRAP. V lost 0 bases to trimming and J lost 6 bases; unmatched junction nucleotides: 7. This CDR3 is 15 amino acids long. The chain's CDR3 is CASGLVGGQAPEQYF. In DNA form, the CDR3 reads TGTGCTAGTGGTTTGGTGGGGGGACAGGCCCCCGAGCAGTACTTC.